This T cell receptor beta chain was captured in a study of blood T cell repertoires in COVID-19 (dated by TCRdb to the early 2020s). Regarding the study in general: Samples covering the acute and convalescent phases of COVID-19 were provided by collaborators in the United States, Italy and Spain. Subjects who had been exposed to COVID-19, were actively infected with it, or had recovered from it provided the deeply sampled blood TCRbeta repertoires that made up the dataset. The sample metadata nearly always contained a de-identified subject ID, COVID-19 status, age in years and sex. Where available, HLA class I and class II types were taken from metadata supplied by the sample provider and were not determined by assay-based typing. The prospective study material was composed of cDNA or gDNA derived from T cells, B-cell-depleted T cells, or PBMCs. The samples were drawn from the first 160 participants of the ongoing ImmuneRACE study and from over a thousand subjects provided by 6 global collaborators. The repertoires were released in a freely available public database meant as a resource for research on the immune response to SARS-CoV-2. Paper-wide results and their limitations: The quantity of clinical and demographic metadata differed by source and by participant and was supplied without curation.

Taken from the germline V gene, the CDR1 and CDR2 loops are SGHTA and FQGTGA. Its CDR3 holds 16 amino acids, cysteine through phenylalanine. Only the CDR3 portion is preserved as DNA: 48 bases, with reading frame beginning at the first base. The junction shows trimming of 7 bases on V and 3 bases on J, and the gene matches do not reach 12 bases of it. Remarks on this clone: Its antigen is unknown. There are no base qualities to consult, and no much larger clone falls within one base.

TCRbeta CDR3 regions were amplified from genomic DNA by means of the immunoSEQ Assay, a bias-controlled multiplex PCR. As for the authors' bioinformatics: The number of nucleated cells in each sample was estimated from the amplification of reference gene primers within the assay. To quantify the absolute abundance of each unique TCRbeta CDR3 rearrangement, sequence reads were collapsed and filtered. For each sample, productive Simpson clonality was calculated by taking the square root of Simpson's diversity index across productive rearrangements. TCRdb carries this immuneACCESS record with in-frame sequences only. Its versions omit some clonotypes, under half of them owing to an unresolved V gene in the studies checked, with the rest unexplained. That table furnishes V, J and clone size, whereas the DNA furnished D and trimming. This sample gives about 89,000 clones in total; approximately 90% of them show up just once. The ten largest make up approximately 2.3% of the sample.

The collaborating institutions used their own protocols to collect whole blood in K2EDTA tubes. For TCRbeta analysis, collaborator samples were shipped as frozen whole blood, as isolated PBMCs, or as DNA extracted from either sample type. The chain uses TRBV7-3 and TRBJ2-1; 7 junctional bases match TRBD2. Material: peripheral blood. This clonotype originated in a human donor with active COVID-19. The donor label of this sample is uncertain. The nucleotide sequence reads TGTGCCAGCACACCAAGCAGCGGGGTCAACTACAATGAGCAGTTCTTC. It specifies CASTPSSGVNYNEQFF.